The present TCR beta chain was sequenced within a study of T cells in Graves' hyperthyroidism and ophthalmopathy. Germline CDR1 reads MDHEN; CDR2 reads SYDVKM. J lost 2 bases, V lost 7 bases, and 8 bases had no gene match. This CDR3 spans 14 amino acids. PBMCs came from around 9.7 ml fresh peripheral blood. Using RNA transcripts as the source, TCR beta CDR3 regions were amplified. Researchers ran a first-round RT-PCR on the TCR CDR3 using the HTBI primer set. TCRdb recomputed calls from the multiplex PCR reads with MiXCR, one row per CDR3 protein. The sample shows 600,000 to 900,000 distinct CDR3 sequences, about a sixth of them seen only once. This clonotype showed up many times.

The receptor was derived from a man aged 18 to 35 with Graves' hyperthyroidism. Sequencing was done on a sample of blood. The J gene is TRBJ2-7, the V gene TRBV28, with 7 bases identical to TRBD1. CDR3 DNA sequence: TGTGCCAGCATCTGGGGACAGAGACCCTACGAGCAGTACTTC. It codes for CASIWGQRPYEQYF. Looking up the rest from reference TRBV28 and TRBJ2-7 gives the full variable domain: DVKVTQSSRYLVKRTGEKVFLECVQDMDHENMFWYRQDPGLGLRLIYFSYDVKMKEKGDIPEGYSVSREKKERFSLILESASTNQTSMYLCASIWGQRPYEQYFGPGTRLTVT.